The 2 T cell receptor beta chains reported below all come from one sample, sequenced in a study of tissue T cells after allogeneic stem cell transplantation. Libraries were prepared by immunoSEQ multiplex PCR; TCRdb keeps only in-frame clonotypes and omits some of them. The sample consists of about 4,000 clones, more than 45% of them appearing once. The time point was: mouse harvest day 14 after allogeneic transplant. Each mouse received 10^7 T-cell-depleted marrow cells plus 10^6 splenic CD5+ T cells by tail vein. The sequenced sample was lymph node tissue. These receptors were obtained from a female BALB/c mouse given C57BL/6 T cells with graft-versus-host disease after an allogeneic hematopoietic cell transplant.

Regarding this clone: Gene names are mouse gene names. The read gets to within 1 residue of the CDR3 end, and the germline J gene fills in the rest. This chain joins TRBV26 and TRBJ1-3; TRBD1 agrees at 7 bases. There are 15 residues in the CDR3. V shed 3 bases and J 2 bases; nucleotides not matched to a gene: 4. From germline, CDR1 is KGHPV and CDR2 FQNQEV (reference sequence). The CDR3: CASSLLTGTGNTLYF. The CDR3 DNA, read in part, is TGTGCCAGCAGTCTTCTGACAGGGACTGGAAATACGCTCTAT.

Notes on this clone: The listed genes are named as in mouse. The sequence runs out 1 residue before the end of the CDR3; the remainder is reconstructed from the germline J gene. J is TRBJ2-2 and V is TRBV15; D may be TRBD1 (5 bases). Germline CDR1 is SGHND and CDR2 is FRSKSL. The CDR3 is made up of 14 amino acids. Trimming took 2 bases from V and 1 from J, leaving 5 bases between them. The CDR3 DNA, read in part, is TGTGCCAGCAGTTTACAGGGAAACACCGGGCAGCTCTAC. It codes for CASSLQGNTGQLY. In full, the CDR3 is CASSLQGNTGQLYF.